Shown below are 18 T cell receptor beta chains from a single sample sequenced in a study of CD8 T cells in ankylosing spondylitis. No cognate antigen is known for these TCRs. One entry per CDR3 protein results from TCRdb running MiXCR on the 5' RACE reads. The data contain a few hundred thousand distinct CDR3 sequences, more than 15% of them seen just once; the ten biggest clones take up approximately 0.93%. Whole-study findings and limits: Characteristic of ankylosing spondylitis blood, it appeared, was a TCR beta motif comprising about eight highly homologous variants.

The sample comprised blood, either unsorted or a sorted T cell fraction (not recorded which). The receptors come from a male donor with ankylosing spondylitis.

The V call is TRBV3-1, the J call TRBJ1-1; D uncertain. Between the trimmed V and J ends, which lost 0 bases and 0 bases, there was a span of 8 bases. The CDR3 extends over 15 amino acids. Germline V CDR1 and CDR2: LGHDT, YNNKEL (reference sequence). CDR3 coding DNA: TGTGCCAGCAGCCAAGATACGGGAATGAACACTGAAGCTTTCTTT. It specifies CASSQDTGMNTEAFF.

The chain employs TRBV12-3 or TRBV12-4 and TRBJ2-7, with 10 bases matching TRBD1. There are 15 residues in the CDR3. V lost 6 bases and J lost 5; bases outside the gene matches: 10. CDR3 DNA sequence: TGTGCCAGCAGCCCAGGACAGGGGGTGATCCACGAGCAGTACTTC. It specifies CASSPGQGVIHEQYF.

V is TRBV12-3 or TRBV12-4 and J is TRBJ2-5, with TRBD2 matching over 10 bases. The ends lost 6 bases at V and 5 bases at J; junction bases unmatched: 9. This CDR3 spans 15 amino acids. In nucleotides, the CDR3 is TGTGCCAGCAGCCCTCTCCTAGCGGGAGTTGAGACCCAGTACTTC. Its protein is CASSPLLAGVETQYF.

This clonotype was recorded a few times. The rearrangement uses TRBV20-1 and TRBJ1-6; D gene unclear. In germline, CDR1 is DFQATT, CDR2 SNEGSKA (reference sequence). Trimming took 0 bases from V and 10 from J, leaving 16 bases between them. The CDR3 is made up of 15 amino acids. CDR3 residues: CSARDLIGIPSPLHF. The CDR3, as DNA: TGCAGTGCTAGAGACCTGATCGGGATCCCCTCACCCCTCCACTTT.

The chain has TRBV5-1 and TRBJ2-3; the match to TRBD2 covers 11 bases. The CDR3 consists of 17 residues. CDR1 is SGHRS, CDR2 YFSETQ, per germline. The V segment lost 4 bases and the J segment 2 bases; nucleotides outside the gene matches: 9. The CDR3, as DNA: TGCGCCAGCAGCATTCTCGGGACTAGCGGATTCACAGATACGCAGTATTTT. Protein product: CASSILGTSGFTDTQYF.

The V call is TRBV3-1, the J call TRBJ2-3; 10 bases fit TRBD1. The CDR3 sequence is 17 residues long. With 1 base clipped from V and 4 bases from J, the junction kept 8 bases outside the gene matches. Germline V CDR1 and CDR2: LGHDT, YNNKEL (reference sequence). CDR3 amino acids: CASSQGRGQGKADTQYF. CDR3 DNA sequence: TGTGCCAGCAGCCAAGGACGGGGACAGGGGAAAGCAGATACGCAGTATTTT.

This chain joins TRBV6-1 and TRBJ2-3, with 8 bases matching TRBD1. CDR1 and CDR2 (germline): MNHNS, SASEGT. Trimming removed 7 bases from V and 1 base from J; junction bases left unmatched: 7. The CDR3 spans 15 residues. CDR3 amino acids: CASNPPGQGTDTQYF. The CDR3 DNA reads as TGTGCCAGCAACCCACCGGGACAGGGCACAGATACGCAGTATTTT.

The chain combines TRBV10-3 with TRBJ2-4; D is perhaps TRBD2 (5 bases). From germline, CDR1 is ENHRY and CDR2 SYGVKD. CDR3 size: 18 residues. The ends were cut back, 3 bases at V and 0 bases at J, with 18 bases in the middle. The CDR3 sequence: CAISESRDGGGAKNIQYF. In DNA form, the CDR3 reads TGTGCCATCAGTGAATCTCGGGATGGCGGAGGAGCCAAAAACATTCAGTACTTC.

This sequence joins TRBV18 and TRBJ2-7; D is uncertain. Trimming pared 1 base from V and 1 base from J, leaving 8 bases between. Germline assignment: CDR1 KGHSH and CDR2 LQKENI. The CDR3 has 14 residues. The CDR3 is CASSPLLGSYEQYF. CDR3 sequence (DNA): TGTGCCAGCTCACCACTCTTGGGTTCCTACGAGCAGTACTTC.

The chain joins TRBV5-1 to TRBJ2-2; either TRBD1 or TRBD2 may supply D (6 bases each). The CDR3 spans 15 residues. V was trimmed by 0 bases and J by 4 bases, leaving 10 bases between them. Per the germline V gene, CDR1 is SGHRS and CDR2 is YFSETQ. The CDR3 coding sequence is TGCGCCAGCAGCTTGGTCAGGGGACTCACCGGGGAGCTGTTTTTT. This sequence encodes CASSLVRGLTGELFF.

This clonotype was recorded a few times. This rearrangement joins TRBV10-3 to TRBJ1-5, with no clear D. V was trimmed by 6 bases and J by 4 bases, leaving 7 bases between them. Germline CDR1 and CDR2: ENHRY and SYGVKD. The CDR3 runs 12 residues. The CDR3 DNA reads as TGTGCCATCAGAACAGATAATCAGCCCCAGCATTTT. This translates into CAIRTDNQPQHF.

The chain combines TRBV5-5 with TRBJ2-3; D is ambiguous. Deletions cut 1 base from V and 0 bases from J, with 9 bases between. The CDR3 sequence is 15 residues long. Looked up from germline, CDR1 is SGHKS and CDR2 is YYEKEE (reference sequence). CDR3 sequence reads: CASSLRQLSTDTQYF. The DNA of the CDR3 is TGTGCCAGCAGCTTGCGGCAGCTTAGCACAGATACGCAGTATTTT.

This rearrangement joins TRBV20-1 to TRBJ2-1; 12 bases align to TRBD2. J gave up 8 bases and V 6 bases, and 14 bases lay outside the gene matches. Germline CDR1 is DFQATT and CDR2 is SNEGSKA (reference sequence). There are 16 residues in the CDR3. CDR3 nucleotides: TGCAGTGCCACCTCTCATACTAGCGGGAGGAGGGATGAGCAGTTCTTC. Encoded protein: CSATSHTSGRRDEQFF.

This clonotype has at least ten counts. The chain is built from TRBV3-1 and TRBJ1-5; no definite D call. Per germline, CDR1 LGHDT and CDR2 YNNKEL (reference sequence). Trimming took off 4 bases at V and 0 bases at J, with 7 bases between the two ends. The CDR3 totals 14 residues. CDR3 bases: TGTGCCAGCAGCCGGACTGATAGCAATCAGCCCCAGCATTTT. Amino acid sequence: CASSRTDSNQPQHF.

V usage is TRBV18 and J usage is TRBJ2-1, with a weak D call TRBD2 (5 bases). The V gene lost 1 base and the J gene lost 9 bases, with 16 bases spanning the gap. The CDR3 runs to 15 residues. Germline assignment: CDR1 KGHSH and CDR2 LQKENI. The CDR3 coding sequence is TGTGCCAGCTCACCACGGCCGGGATTCAGAGGTGAGCAGTTCTTC. Protein product: CASSPRPGFRGEQFF.

The chain employs TRBV5-1 and TRBJ2-3; 11 bases are a match to TRBD2. After removal of 0 bases from V and 1 base from J, the junction contained 4 bases not matched to a gene. Germline assignment: CDR1 SGHRS and CDR2 YFSETQ. The CDR3 runs 17 residues. For the CDR3, the DNA is TGCGCCAGCAGCTTGGCCCCGACTAGCGGGGGCACAGATACGCAGTATTTT. This codes for CASSLAPTSGGTDTQYF.

This clonotype was counted only a few times. The chain employs TRBV20-1 and TRBJ1-2, with D possibly TRBD1 on 6 matching bases. Per germline, CDR1 DFQATT and CDR2 SNEGSKA (reference sequence). The V end lost 5 bases, the J end lost 5 bases, and 9 bases lay between the germline ends. This CDR3 has 11 amino acids. CDR3 nucleotide sequence: TGCAGTGCTTACAGGGAGTATGGCTACACCTTC. Its protein product is CSAYREYGYTF.

The genes are TRBV25-1 and TRBJ1-2, with 10 bases matching TRBD1. The V segment lost 3 bases and the J segment 3 bases; nucleotides outside the gene matches: 4. The CDR3 runs 15 residues. From germline, CDR1 is MGHDK and CDR2 SYGVNS. In nucleotides, the CDR3 is TGTGCCAGCAGTGACCGGGACAGGGGACACTATGGCTACACCTTC. Protein: CASSDRDRGHYGYTF.